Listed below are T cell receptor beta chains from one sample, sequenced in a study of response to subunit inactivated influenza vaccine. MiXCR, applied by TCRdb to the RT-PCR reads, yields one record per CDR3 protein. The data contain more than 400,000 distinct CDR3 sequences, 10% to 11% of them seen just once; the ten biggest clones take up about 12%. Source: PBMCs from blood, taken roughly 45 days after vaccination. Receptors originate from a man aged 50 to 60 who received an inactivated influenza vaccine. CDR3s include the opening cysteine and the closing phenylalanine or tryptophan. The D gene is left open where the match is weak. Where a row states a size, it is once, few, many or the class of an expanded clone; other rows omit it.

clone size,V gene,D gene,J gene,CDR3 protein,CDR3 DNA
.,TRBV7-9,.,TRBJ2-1,CASSLGQGRMDEQFF,TGTGCCAGCAGCTTAGGGCAGGGTAGGATGGATGAGCAGTTCTTC
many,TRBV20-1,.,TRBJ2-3,CSASGQSSTDTQYF,TGCAGTGCTAGTGGTCAGTCTAGCACAGATACGCAGTATTTT
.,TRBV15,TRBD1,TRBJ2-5,CATSRDPTGQETQYF,TGTGCCACCAGCAGAGACCCGACAGGGCAAGAGACCCAGTACTTC
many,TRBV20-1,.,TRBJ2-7,CSARPPATFLIYEQYF,TGCAGTGCTAGACCTCCCGCGACCTTTTTGATCTACGAGCAGTACTTC
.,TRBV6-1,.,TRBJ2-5,CASTQEPQETQYF,TGTGCCAGCACCCAGGAGCCCCAAGAGACCCAGTACTTC
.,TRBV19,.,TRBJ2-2,CASTDLGAYTGELFF,TGTGCCAGTACAGACTTGGGCGCATACACCGGGGAGCTGTTTTTT
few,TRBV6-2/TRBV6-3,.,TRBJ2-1,CASSYGLGFEGNEQFF,TGTGCCAGCAGTTACGGGCTTGGCTTCGAGGGCAATGAGCAGTTCTTC
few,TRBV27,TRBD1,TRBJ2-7,CASSHLTGTGFAEQYF,TGTGCCAGCAGTCACCTTACCGGGACAGGGTTTGCCGAGCAGTACTTC
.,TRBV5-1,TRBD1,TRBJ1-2,CASKVGDSFDGYTF,TGCGCCAGCAAGGTGGGGGACAGTTTCGATGGCTACACCTTC
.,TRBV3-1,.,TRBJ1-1,CASSQAGDKNTEAFF,TGTGCCAGCAGCCAAGCCGGGGACAAGAACACTGAAGCTTTCTTT
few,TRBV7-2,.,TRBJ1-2,CASSRDTNYGYTF,TGTGCCAGCAGCCGGGACACCAACTATGGCTACACCTTC
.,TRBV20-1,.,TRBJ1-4,CSASSGRFDEKLFF,TGCAGTGCTTCTAGTGGACGGTTTGATGAAAAACTGTTTTTT
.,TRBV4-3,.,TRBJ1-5,CASSLFLWEDSNQPQHF,TGCGCCAGCAGCCTCTTCCTCTGGGAAGATAGCAATCAGCCCCAGCATTTT
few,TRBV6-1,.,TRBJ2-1,CASSPPRESNEQFF,TGTGCCAGCAGCCCCCCGAGAGAGAGCAATGAGCAGTTCTTC
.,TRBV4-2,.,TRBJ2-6,CASSPRITSGANVLTF,TGTGCCAGCAGCCCTCGGATCACCTCTGGGGCCAACGTCCTGACTTTC
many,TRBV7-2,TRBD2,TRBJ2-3,CASSLRRGSTDTQYF,TGTGCCAGCAGTTTGCGGCGGGGGAGCACAGATACGCAGTATTTT
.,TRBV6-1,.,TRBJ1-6,CASSEASKTPLHF,TGTGCCAGCAGTGAAGCATCAAAGACACCCCTCCACTTT
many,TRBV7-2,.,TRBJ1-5,CASSLVAGVNQPQHF,TGTGCCAGCAGCTTAGTAGCAGGAGTAAATCAGCCCCAGCATTTT
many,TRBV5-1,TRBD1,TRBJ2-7,CASSATGSSYEQYF,TGCGCCAGCAGCGCGACAGGGTCGTCGTACGAGCAGTACTTC
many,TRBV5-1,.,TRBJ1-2,CASSLDSRNYGYTF,TGCGCCAGCAGCTTGGACAGTCGAAACTATGGCTACACCTTC
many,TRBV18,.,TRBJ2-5,CASSPEETQYF,TGTGCCAGCTCACCGGAAGAGACCCAGTACTTC
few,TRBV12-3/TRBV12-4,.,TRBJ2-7,CASSLQEYEQYF,TGTGCCAGCAGTTTACAGGAGTACGAGCAGTACTTC
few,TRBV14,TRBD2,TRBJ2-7,CASSQLAGIYEQYF,TGTGCCAGCAGCCAACTAGCGGGTATCTACGAGCAGTACTTC
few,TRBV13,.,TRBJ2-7,CASSLVGDNVGYEQYF,TGTGCCAGCAGCTTAGTCGGAGATAATGTTGGCTACGAGCAGTACTTC
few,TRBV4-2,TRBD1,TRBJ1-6,CASSQDPGTGSSPLHF,TGTGCCAGCAGCCAAGATCCCGGGACAGGGAGCTCACCCCTCCACTTT
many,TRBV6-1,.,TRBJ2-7,CASSGRVGSYEQYF,TGTGCCAGCAGTGGCCGAGTCGGCTCCTACGAGCAGTACTTC
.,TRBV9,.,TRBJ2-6,CASSARDSGANVLTF,TGTGCCAGCAGCGCAAGGGACTCTGGGGCCAACGTCCTGACTTTC
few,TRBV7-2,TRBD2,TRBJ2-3,CASSLGERGVSDTQYF,TGTGCCAGCAGCTTAGGAGAGCGGGGGGTTTCAGATACGCAGTATTTT
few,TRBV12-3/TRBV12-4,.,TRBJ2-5,CASTYRGLQETQYF,TGTGCCAGCACATATAGAGGGTTACAAGAGACCCAGTACTTC
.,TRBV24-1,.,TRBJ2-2,CATEGLTNTGELFF,TGTGCCACCGAGGGACTTACGAACACCGGGGAGCTGTTTTTT
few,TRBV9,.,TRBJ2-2,CASSVKAVSAGELFF,TGTGCCAGCAGCGTTAAGGCAGTATCGGCCGGGGAGCTGTTTTTT
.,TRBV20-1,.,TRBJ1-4,CSARDLGQGEKLFF,TGCAGTGCTAGAGATTTGGGGCAGGGTGAAAAACTGTTTTTT
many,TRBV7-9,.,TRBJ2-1,CASSFGDPSYNEQFF,TGTGCCAGCAGCTTTGGGGACCCCTCCTACAATGAGCAGTTCTTC
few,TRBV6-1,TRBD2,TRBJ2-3,CASSLKISGGGRTDTQYF,TGTGCCAGCAGCCTTAAGATTAGCGGGGGGGGCCGCACAGATACGCAGTATTTT
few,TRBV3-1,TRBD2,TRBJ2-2,CASSQDWWAARTSGSAGELFF,TGTGCCAGCAGCCAAGATTGGTGGGCAGCTAGGACTAGCGGGAGCGCCGGGGAGCTGTTTTTT
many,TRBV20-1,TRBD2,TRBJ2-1,CSASRGSNEQFF,TGCAGTGCTAGTCGCGGGAGTAATGAGCAGTTCTTC
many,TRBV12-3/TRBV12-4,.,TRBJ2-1,CASTYSQDEQFF,TGTGCCAGCACCTACAGTCAGGATGAGCAGTTCTTC
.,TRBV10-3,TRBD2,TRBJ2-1,CAIRTTSGGNNEQFF,TGTGCCATCAGGACGACTAGCGGGGGTAACAATGAGCAGTTCTTC
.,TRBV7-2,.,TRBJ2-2,CASNSNGGELFF,TGTGCCAGCAATAGTAATGGCGGGGAGCTGTTTTTT
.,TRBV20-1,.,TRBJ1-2,CSASLAGRYGYTF,TGCAGTGCTAGTCTCGCGGGTCGCTATGGCTACACCTTC
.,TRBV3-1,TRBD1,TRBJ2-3,CASSPGQIRTDTQYF,TGTGCCAGCAGCCCGGGACAGATCCGCACAGATACGCAGTATTTT
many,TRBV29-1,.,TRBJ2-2,CSVDQGIGELFF,TGCAGCGTTGATCAGGGAATCGGGGAGCTGTTTTTT
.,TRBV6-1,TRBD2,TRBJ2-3,CASSPWLAGATDTQYF,TGTGCCAGCAGTCCCTGGCTAGCGGGGGCCACAGATACGCAGTATTTT
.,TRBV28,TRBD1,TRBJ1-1,CASSSDRLSIEAFF,TGTGCCAGCAGCTCGGACAGGTTGTCAATTGAAGCTTTCTTT
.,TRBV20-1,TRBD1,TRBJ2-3,CSASDRVGTDTQYF,TGCAGTGCTAGTGACAGGGTGGGCACAGATACGCAGTATTTT
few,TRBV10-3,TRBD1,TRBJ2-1,CAIRPRQGMSNEQFF,TGTGCCATCAGGCCTCGACAGGGAATGTCCAATGAGCAGTTCTTC
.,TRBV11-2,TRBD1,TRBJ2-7,CASSSLRQGAYEQYF,TGTGCCAGCAGCTCACTCCGGCAGGGGGCTTACGAGCAGTACTTC
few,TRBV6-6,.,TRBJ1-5,CASREIGPQHF,TGTGCCAGCAGGGAGATTGGGCCCCAGCATTTT
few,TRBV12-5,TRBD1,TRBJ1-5,CAHPLRTGQPQHF,TGTGCCCATCCTTTAAGGACAGGTCAGCCCCAGCATTTT
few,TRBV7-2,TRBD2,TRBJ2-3,CASSPWGGRARDTQYF,TGTGCCAGCAGCCCGTGGGGCGGGAGGGCCCGCGATACGCAGTATTTT
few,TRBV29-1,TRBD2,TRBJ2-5,CSVRRTSGRLETQYF,TGCAGCGTAAGGAGGACTAGCGGGAGGTTAGAGACCCAGTACTTC
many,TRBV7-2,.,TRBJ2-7,CASSFQGELYEQYF,TGTGCCAGCAGCTTCCAAGGAGAGCTATACGAGCAGTACTTC